This T cell receptor beta chain was recovered during a study of early stage breast cancer tumors. Study summary: Roughly 10-fold was the mean read coverage per sample. The study's findings and limits: Tumors had roughly 2.6-fold higher T cell density than normal breast.

Points on this clone: The antigen is not known.

Clones were read by immunoSEQ multiplex PCR, and TCRdb kept only the in-frame ones, dropping some. The sample contains about 15,000 clones, approximately 84% of which appear only once. Germline loops: CDR1 SNHLY, CDR2 FYNNEI. The germline V and J ends were trimmed by 10 bases and 1 base, with 15 bases remaining between them. The CDR3 is made up of 14 amino acids. The TCR was taken from a person in their thirties with breast cancer. The chain carries TRBV2 and TRBJ2-3, with no clear D. The sample comprised normal breast tissue next to the tumor. CDR3 bases: TGTGCCACCCCCGGTGTCTCCGGCACAGATACGCAGTATTTT. Its translation is CATPGVSGTDTQYF.